This T cell receptor (beta chain) was identified in a study of cytomegalovirus exposure and HLA in healthy donors. This CDR3 comprises 15 residues. From germline, CDR1 is SGHAT and CDR2 FQNNGV. V trimming: 0 bases; J trimming: 8 bases; junction bases outside the gene matches: 6. General study results and limits: According to the study, about 180 TCR beta chains were cytomegalovirus-associated.

Primers included in the PCR were 60 Vbeta and 13 Jbeta primers. Profiled with immunoSEQ multiplex PCR; TCRdb holds only in-frame clones, not every one. The table shows 150,000 or so clones, with about two thirds occurring only once. Healthy bone marrow donors made up the donors. As for this clone: The antigen is not known.

The receptor comes from a woman younger than 35 in good health and CMV-seronegative. The gene calls are TRBV11-2 and TRBJ2-1; TRBD1 agrees at 8 bases. Sequences were obtained from PBMCs. This CDR3 reads CASSLEDRENDEQFF. CDR3 nucleotide sequence: TGTGCCAGCAGCTTAGAGGACAGGGAGAACGATGAGCAGTTCTTC.